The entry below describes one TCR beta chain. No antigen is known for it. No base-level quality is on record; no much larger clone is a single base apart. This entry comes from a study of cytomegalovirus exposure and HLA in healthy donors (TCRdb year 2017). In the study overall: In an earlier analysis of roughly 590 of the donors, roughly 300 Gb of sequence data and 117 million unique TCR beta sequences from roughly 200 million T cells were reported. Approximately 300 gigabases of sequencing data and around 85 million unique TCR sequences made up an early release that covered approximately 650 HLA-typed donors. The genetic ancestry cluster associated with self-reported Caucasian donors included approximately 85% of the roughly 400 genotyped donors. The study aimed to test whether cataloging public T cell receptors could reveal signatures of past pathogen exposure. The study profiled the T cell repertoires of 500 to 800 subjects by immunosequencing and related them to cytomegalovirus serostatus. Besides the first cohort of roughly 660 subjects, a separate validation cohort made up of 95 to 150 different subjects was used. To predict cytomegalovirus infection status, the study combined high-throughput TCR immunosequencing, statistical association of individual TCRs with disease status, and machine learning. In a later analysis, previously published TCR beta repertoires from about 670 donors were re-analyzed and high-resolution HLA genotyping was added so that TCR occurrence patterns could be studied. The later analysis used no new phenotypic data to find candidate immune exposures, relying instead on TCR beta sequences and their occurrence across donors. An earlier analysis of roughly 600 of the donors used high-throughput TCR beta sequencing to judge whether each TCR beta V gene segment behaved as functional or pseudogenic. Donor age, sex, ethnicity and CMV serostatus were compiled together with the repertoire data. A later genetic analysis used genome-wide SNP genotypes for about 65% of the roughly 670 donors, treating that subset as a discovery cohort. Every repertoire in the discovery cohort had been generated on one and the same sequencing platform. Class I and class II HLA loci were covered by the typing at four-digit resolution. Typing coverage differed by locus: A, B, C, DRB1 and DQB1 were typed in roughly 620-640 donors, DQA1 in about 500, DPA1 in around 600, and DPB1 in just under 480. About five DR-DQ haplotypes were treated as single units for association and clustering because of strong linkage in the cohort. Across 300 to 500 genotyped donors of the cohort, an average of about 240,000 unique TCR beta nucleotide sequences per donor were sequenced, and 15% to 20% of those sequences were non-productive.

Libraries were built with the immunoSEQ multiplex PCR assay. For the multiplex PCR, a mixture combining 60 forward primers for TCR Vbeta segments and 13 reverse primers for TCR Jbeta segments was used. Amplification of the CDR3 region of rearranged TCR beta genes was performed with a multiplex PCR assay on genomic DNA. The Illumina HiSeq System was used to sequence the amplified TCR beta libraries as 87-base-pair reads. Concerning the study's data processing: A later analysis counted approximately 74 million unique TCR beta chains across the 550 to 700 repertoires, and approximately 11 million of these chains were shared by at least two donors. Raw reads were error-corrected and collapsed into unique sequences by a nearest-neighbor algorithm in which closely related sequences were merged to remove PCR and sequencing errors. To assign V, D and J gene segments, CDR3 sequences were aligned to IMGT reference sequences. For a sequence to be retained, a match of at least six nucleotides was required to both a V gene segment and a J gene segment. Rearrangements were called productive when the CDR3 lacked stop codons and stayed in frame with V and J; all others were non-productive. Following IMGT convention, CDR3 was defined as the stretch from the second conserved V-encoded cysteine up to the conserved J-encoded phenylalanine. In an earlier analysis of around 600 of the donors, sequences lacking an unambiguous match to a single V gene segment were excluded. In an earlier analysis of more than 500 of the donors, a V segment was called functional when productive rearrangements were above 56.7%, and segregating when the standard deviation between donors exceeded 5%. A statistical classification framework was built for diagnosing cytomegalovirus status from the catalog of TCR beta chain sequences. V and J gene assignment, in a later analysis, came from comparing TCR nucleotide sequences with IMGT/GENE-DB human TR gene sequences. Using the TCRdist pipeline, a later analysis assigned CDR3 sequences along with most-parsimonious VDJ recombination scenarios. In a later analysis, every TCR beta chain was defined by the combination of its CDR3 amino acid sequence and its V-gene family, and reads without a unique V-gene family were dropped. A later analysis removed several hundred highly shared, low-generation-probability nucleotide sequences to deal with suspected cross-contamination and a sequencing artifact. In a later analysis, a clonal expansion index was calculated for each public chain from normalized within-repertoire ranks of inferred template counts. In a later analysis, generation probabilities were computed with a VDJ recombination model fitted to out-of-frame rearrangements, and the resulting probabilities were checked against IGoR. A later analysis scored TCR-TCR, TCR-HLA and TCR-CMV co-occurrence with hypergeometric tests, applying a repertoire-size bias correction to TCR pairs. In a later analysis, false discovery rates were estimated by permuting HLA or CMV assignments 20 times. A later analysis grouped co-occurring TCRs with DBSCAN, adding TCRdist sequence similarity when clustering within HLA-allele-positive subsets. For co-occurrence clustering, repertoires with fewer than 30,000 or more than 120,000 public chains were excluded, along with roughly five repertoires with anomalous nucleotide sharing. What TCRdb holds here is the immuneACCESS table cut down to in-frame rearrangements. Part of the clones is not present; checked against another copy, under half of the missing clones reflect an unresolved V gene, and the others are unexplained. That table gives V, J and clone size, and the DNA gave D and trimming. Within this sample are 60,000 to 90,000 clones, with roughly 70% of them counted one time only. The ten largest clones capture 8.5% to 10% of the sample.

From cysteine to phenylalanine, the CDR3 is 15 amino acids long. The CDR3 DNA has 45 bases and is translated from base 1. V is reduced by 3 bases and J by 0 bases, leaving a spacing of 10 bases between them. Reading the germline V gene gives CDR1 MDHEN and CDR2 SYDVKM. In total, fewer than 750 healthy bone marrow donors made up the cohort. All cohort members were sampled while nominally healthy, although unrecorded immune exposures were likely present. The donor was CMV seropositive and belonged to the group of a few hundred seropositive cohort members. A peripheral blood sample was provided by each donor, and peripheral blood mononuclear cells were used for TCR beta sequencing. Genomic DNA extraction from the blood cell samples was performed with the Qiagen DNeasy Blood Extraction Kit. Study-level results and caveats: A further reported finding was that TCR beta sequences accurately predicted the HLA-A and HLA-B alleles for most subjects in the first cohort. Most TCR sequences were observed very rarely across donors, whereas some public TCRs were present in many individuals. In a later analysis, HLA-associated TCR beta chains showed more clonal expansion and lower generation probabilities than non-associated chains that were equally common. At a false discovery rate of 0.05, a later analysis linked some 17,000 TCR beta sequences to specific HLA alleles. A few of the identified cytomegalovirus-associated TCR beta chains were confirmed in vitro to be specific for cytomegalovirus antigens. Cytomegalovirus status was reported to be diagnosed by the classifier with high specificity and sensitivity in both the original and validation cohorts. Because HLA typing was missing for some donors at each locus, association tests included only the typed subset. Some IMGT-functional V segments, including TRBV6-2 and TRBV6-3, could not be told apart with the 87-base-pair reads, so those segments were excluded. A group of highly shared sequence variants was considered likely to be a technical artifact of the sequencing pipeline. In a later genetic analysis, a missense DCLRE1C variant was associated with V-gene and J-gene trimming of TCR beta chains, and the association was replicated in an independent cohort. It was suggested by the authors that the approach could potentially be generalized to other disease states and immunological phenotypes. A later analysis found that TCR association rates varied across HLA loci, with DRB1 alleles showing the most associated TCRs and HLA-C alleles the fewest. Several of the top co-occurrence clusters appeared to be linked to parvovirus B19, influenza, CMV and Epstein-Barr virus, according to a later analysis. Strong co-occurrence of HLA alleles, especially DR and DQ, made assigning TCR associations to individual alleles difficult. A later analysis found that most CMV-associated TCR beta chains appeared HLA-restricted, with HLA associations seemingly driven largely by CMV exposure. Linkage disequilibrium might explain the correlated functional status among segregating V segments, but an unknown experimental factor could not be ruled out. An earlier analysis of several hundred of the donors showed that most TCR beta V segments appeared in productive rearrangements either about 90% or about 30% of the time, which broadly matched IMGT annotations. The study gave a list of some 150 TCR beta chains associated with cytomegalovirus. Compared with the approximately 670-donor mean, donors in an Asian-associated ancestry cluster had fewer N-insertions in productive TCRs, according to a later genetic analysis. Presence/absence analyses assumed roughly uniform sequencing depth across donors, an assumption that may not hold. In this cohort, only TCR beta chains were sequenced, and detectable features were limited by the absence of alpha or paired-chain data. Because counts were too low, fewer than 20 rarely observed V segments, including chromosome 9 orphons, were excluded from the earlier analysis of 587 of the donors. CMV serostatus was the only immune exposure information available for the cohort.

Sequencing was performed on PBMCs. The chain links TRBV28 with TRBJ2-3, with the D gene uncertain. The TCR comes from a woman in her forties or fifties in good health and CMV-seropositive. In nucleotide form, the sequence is TGTGCCAGCAGTTTCATAACTTTCAGCACAGATACGCAGTATTTT. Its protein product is CASSFITFSTDTQYF.